Listed below are T cell receptor beta chains from one sample, sequenced in a study of blood T cell repertoires in COVID-19. Profiling relied on immunoSEQ multiplex PCR, and the TCRdb table lists in-frame clones only, not all of them. The sample lists some 350,000 clones, around 90% occurring once. Material for sequencing was peripheral blood. These receptors all stem from a man aged 18 to 30 with active or convalescent COVID-19. CDR3s include the opening cysteine and the closing phenylalanine or tryptophan. The order of the fields is CDR3 protein, V gene, D gene. The D gene is left open where the match is weak.

CASSGRAGESDTQYF | TRBV7-2 | TRBD2
CASSVTSNTGELFF | TRBV19 | .
CSVGGTGPPYEQYF | TRBV29-1 | TRBD1
CASRERQGANYGYTF | TRBV27 | TRBD1
CASSPDLAGGGTDTQYF | TRBV9 | TRBD2
CASSDPLRTGTDTQYF | TRBV6-1 | .
CASSLSTQEIYGYTF | TRBV7-2 | .
CASSFPGLTHEQYF | TRBV7-2 | .
CASSLDRLASYEQYF | TRBV7-9 | .
CASRATGDNEQFF | TRBV12-3/TRBV12-4 | TRBD1
CASSSGGGSNEQFF | TRBV6-4 | TRBD1
CASSQGPYEQYF | TRBV25-1 | .
CASRVVGRGNTEAFF | TRBV9 | .
CATSDMTAKERDTQYF | TRBV24-1 | .
CASSPGQGANNEQFF | TRBV19 | TRBD1
CASSFWGQNQPQHF | TRBV27 | .
CASSLAWGGREETQYF | TRBV5-8 | TRBD2
CASSLGAGMPPLPNEKLFF | TRBV7-9 | .
CASSYLVAGEREQYF | TRBV6-6 | TRBD2
CASSVTGGEQYF | TRBV28 | .
CASRLAGGQSTDTQYF | TRBV28 | TRBD2
CASVTDSNSNQPQHF | TRBV2 | .
CASSPIGLGEQYF | TRBV28 | TRBD2
CATSAREGGQPQHF | TRBV24-1 | .
CASSEPGTGNTEAFF | TRBV28 | TRBD1
CASSRLLAGRYEQYF | TRBV7-9 | .
CASSFSGGGNTIYF | TRBV7-2 | TRBD1
CASSSQGGVVSGANVLTF | TRBV27 | TRBD1
CASSQGQDSNQPQHF | TRBV23-1 | .
CASSLTGGIQETQYF | TRBV6-5 | TRBD2
CASSPSGGAEDTQYF | TRBV7-7 | TRBD2
CASGQGLSYEQYF | TRBV7-9 | TRBD1
CASSQDPKSSRPGLYEQYF | TRBV3-1/TRBV3-2 | .
CASSGGSPPYEQYF | TRBV7-2 | .
CASSSGTGRITDTQYF | TRBV11-2 | TRBD1
CASRGLGQNYEQYF | TRBV28 | TRBD1
CASSQRDEAYNSPLHF | TRBV4-1 | .
CATGGTGNTEAFF | TRBV24-1 | .
CASSVRNYGYTF | TRBV7-8 | .
CASSHEGRRGTQYF | TRBV7-8 | .
CASSHTWPGGSNQPQHF | TRBV16 | .